Listed here is a single T cell receptor beta chain. The sample belongs to a study of blood T cell repertoires in COVID-19. Background on the study: The origin of the acute and convalescent COVID-19 samples was the United States, Italy and Spain. From T cells, B-cell-depleted T cells, or PBMCs came the material, which was cDNA or gDNA.

The CDR3 loop spans 15 amino acids. Germline trimming cut 2 bases from V and 2 bases from J; bases unmatched to any gene: 2. Germline assignment: CDR1 MNHEY and CDR2 SVGAGI. The repertoire was sequenced with immunoSEQ multiplex PCR; TCRdb's copy has only in-frame clones and lacks some. The repertoire consists of roughly 250,000 clones, with around 82% occurring once and the leading ten covering roughly 7.8%. The sequence derives from a man between 40 and 49 years old with active or convalescent COVID-19. This chain joins TRBV6-5 and TRBJ2-7, with TRBD2 matching over 11 bases. The sequencing input was peripheral blood. CDR3 sequence reads: CASSYGTSGTYEQYF. The CDR3 DNA follows: TGTGCCAGCAGTTACGGGACTAGCGGTACCTACGAGCAGTACTTC.